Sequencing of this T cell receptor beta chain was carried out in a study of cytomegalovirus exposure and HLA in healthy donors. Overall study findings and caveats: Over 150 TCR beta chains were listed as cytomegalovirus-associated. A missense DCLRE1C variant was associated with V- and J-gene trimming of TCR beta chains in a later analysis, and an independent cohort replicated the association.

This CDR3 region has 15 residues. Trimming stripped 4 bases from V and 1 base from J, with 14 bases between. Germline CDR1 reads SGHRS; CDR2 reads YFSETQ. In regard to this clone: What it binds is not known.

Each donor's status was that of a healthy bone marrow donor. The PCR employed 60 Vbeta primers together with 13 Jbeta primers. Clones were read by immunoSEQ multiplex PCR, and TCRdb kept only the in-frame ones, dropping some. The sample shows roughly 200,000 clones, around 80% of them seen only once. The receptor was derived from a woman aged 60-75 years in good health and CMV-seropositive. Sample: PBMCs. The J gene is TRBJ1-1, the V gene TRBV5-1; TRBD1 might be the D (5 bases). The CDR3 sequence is CASSPLQETNTEAFF. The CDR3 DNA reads TGCGCCAGCAGCCCCTTACAGGAGACGAACACTGAAGCTTTCTTT.